This T cell receptor beta chain was profiled in a study of cytomegalovirus exposure and HLA in healthy donors. After removal of 3 bases from V and 5 bases from J, the junction contained 10 bases not matched to a gene. The CDR3 runs 15 residues. Germline values: CDR1 SGDLS, CDR2 YYNGEE. Broader study findings: Presence/absence results assume similar sequencing depth per donor, which may not hold. A cluster of highly shared sequence variants was likely a sequencing artifact.

In the PCR, 60 Vbeta and 13 Jbeta primers were used. The repertoire was sequenced with immunoSEQ multiplex PCR; TCRdb's copy has only in-frame clones and lacks some. The sample has 150,000 to 200,000 clones, over 60% seen once. Only one count was recorded for this clone. The antigen remains undetermined. This TCR was recovered from a woman aged 40 to 55 in good health and CMV-seronegative. The V gene is TRBV9, the J gene TRBJ1-2; the match to TRBD1 covers 7 bases. Sequencing input: PBMCs. CDR3 loop: CASSDTGVGVYGYTF. For the CDR3, the DNA is TGTGCCAGCAGCGACACAGGGGTTGGGGTTTATGGCTACACCTTC.